This T cell receptor beta chain comes out of a study of blood T cell repertoires in COVID-19. On the study more broadly: COVID-19 samples, acute and convalescent, were from the United States, Italy and Spain. Sample material is recorded as cDNA or gDNA derived from T cells, B-cell-depleted T cells, or PBMCs.

Trimming at V came to 2 bases and at J to 2 bases, leaving 4 bases not matched to a gene. Germline CDR1 and CDR2: MNHEY and SVGAGI. This CDR3 region has 15 residues. Authors' data handling: Counts of nucleated cells, estimated from reference gene primer amplification, were obtained. TCRdb's copy holds only in-frame clones and misses some; the assay was immunoSEQ multiplex PCR. V and J calls and clone size follow that table, whereas D and trimming were derived from the DNA. The sample contains more than 70,000 clones, roughly 80% of which appear only once. The sample holds a few counts of this clone. What was sequenced was peripheral blood. The receptor comes from a woman older than 75 with active or convalescent COVID-19. The chain combines TRBV6-5 with TRBJ2-7; 9 nucleotides align to TRBD2. The DNA for the CDR3 is TGTGCCAGCAGTTACATTCTAGCGGGGACCTACGAGCAGTACTTC. It codes for CASSYILAGTYEQYF.